These 21 T cell receptor beta chains were all obtained from the same sample, sequenced in a study of T cell responses to AZD1222 COVID-19 vaccine. Sequencing was performed with immunoSEQ multiplex PCR; in TCRdb, only in-frame clones are kept and a portion is missing. The sample consists of around 120,000 clones, roughly 91% of them appearing once. This specimen was peripheral blood, taken on day 0 of AZD1222 vaccination. All receptors come from an adult in good health.

This chain joins TRBV4-2 and TRBJ2-4; TRBD2 aligns across 12 bases. Per the germline V gene, CDR1 is LGHNA and CDR2 is YNFKEQ. V lost 1 base and J lost 3; bases outside the gene matches: 16. The CDR3 has 21 amino acids. CDR3 in amino acids: CASSQALSGLAGTSGKNIQYF. CDR3 nucleotides: TGTGCCAGCAGCCAAGCCCTTTCCGGACTAGCGGGAACGTCTGGCAAAAACATTCAGTACTTC.

The V gene is TRBV5-1, the J gene TRBJ2-1, with TRBD1 matching 9 bases. This CDR3 contains 16 residues. V was clipped by 5 bases and J by 0 bases; unmatched bases: 6. CDR1 is SGHRS and CDR2 is YFSETQ in the germline V gene. The CDR3 here is CASSYQTGGSYNEQFF. CDR3 sequence (DNA): TGCGCCAGCAGTTACCAGACAGGGGGCTCCTACAATGAGCAGTTCTTC.

The CDR3 loop is CASSLQGGNQPQHF. As DNA, the CDR3 is TGCGCCAGCAGCTTGCAGGGTGGCAATCAGCCCCAGCATTTT. The J gene is TRBJ1-5, the V gene TRBV5-1; TRBD1 might be the D (5 bases). The CDR3 has 14 amino acids. Germline V gene sequence: CDR1 SGHRS, CDR2 YFSETQ. Trimming left V 1 base short and J 2 bases short, with 7 bases between.

This chain connects TRBV9 to TRBJ2-5; unclear D gene. CDR1 is SGDLS and CDR2 is YYNGEE in the germline V gene. The V end lost 1 base, the J end lost 4 bases, and 8 bases lay between the germline ends. This CDR3 contains 13 residues. CDR3 in amino acids: CASSVLDPETQYF. The CDR3, as DNA: TGTGCCAGCAGCGTACTAGACCCAGAGACCCAGTACTTC.

V and J are TRBV7-2 and TRBJ1-2; the D gene is possibly TRBD1 (6 bases). From germline, CDR1 is SGHTA and CDR2 FQGNSA. Trimming took off 5 bases at V and 4 bases at J, with 17 bases between the two ends. The CDR3 has 15 amino acids. This CDR3 reads CASSPSAGAVYGYTF. In DNA, the CDR3 is TGTGCCAGCAGCCCATCTGCGGGGGCGGTCTATGGCTACACCTTC.

The table lists this clone with a count of one. The V and J genes are TRBV5-1 and TRBJ1-2; 10 bases line up with TRBD1. Germline V gives CDR1 SGHRS, CDR2 YFSETQ. The CDR3 is 15 amino acids. J was trimmed by 4 bases and V by 5 bases; bases with no gene match: 8. The CDR3 is CASSREGTGVYGYTF. In nucleotides, the CDR3 is TGCGCCAGCAGTCGGGAGGGGACAGGGGTCTATGGCTACACCTTC.

J is TRBJ1-2 and V is TRBV25-1; D unclear. CDR3 length equals 15 residues. Deletions cut 4 bases from V and 0 bases from J, with 12 bases between. Germline lookup yields CDR1 MGHDK and CDR2 SYGVNS. The CDR3 spells CASSGPSETNYGYTF. CDR3 DNA: TGTGCCAGCAGTGGGCCCTCGGAGACTAACTATGGCTACACCTTC.

This sequence joins TRBV7-6 and TRBJ1-6; 7 positions agree with TRBD1. CDR3 length: 15 residues. V shed 5 bases and J 7 bases; nucleotides not matched to a gene: 8. CDR1 is SGHVS and CDR2 is FNYEAQ in the germline V gene. CDR3 coding DNA: TGTGCCAGCAGCCAACTACAGGGGTCCAATTCACCCCTCCACTTT. Translation: CASSQLQGSNSPLHF. The entire variable domain, with the rest obtained from reference TRBV7-6 and TRBJ1-6, is as follows: GAGVSQSPRYKVTKRGQDVALRCDPISGHVSLYWYRQALGQGPEFLTYFNYEAQQDKSGLPNDRFSAERPEGSISTLTIQRTEQRDSAMYRCASSQLQGSNSPLHFGNGTRLTVT.

The rearrangement joins TRBV4-3 to TRBJ2-7; 8 bases line up with TRBD1. This CDR3 is 12 amino acids long. The germline V gene encodes CDR1 LGHNA and CDR2 YSLEER. V shed 1 base and J 8 bases; nucleotides not matched to a gene: 1. This CDR3 reads CASSQGTGKQYF. CDR3 DNA sequence: TGCGCCAGCAGCCAAGGGACAGGGAAGCAGTACTTC.

The chain is built from TRBV18 and TRBJ1-2, with unresolved D. This CDR3 is 16 amino acids long. Trimming took 1 base from V and 0 from J, leaving 12 bases between them. Germline V lookup: CDR1 KGHSH, CDR2 LQKENI. CDR3 DNA sequence: TGTGCCAGCTCACCACTCACAGAAGTTTCTAACTATGGCTACACCTTC. Encoded protein: CASSPLTEVSNYGYTF.

This chain links TRBV15 with TRBJ1-5; D is ambiguous. This CDR3 is built from 20 residues. V lost 1 base and J lost 0, with 22 bases in between. Germline V gene data show CDR1 as LNHNV and CDR2 as YYDKDF (reference sequence). Here the CDR3 DNA reads TGTGCCACCAGCAGAGGTTTTGAGTGGCAGACCCATCCTAGCAATCAGCCCCAGCATTTT. Translating it yields CATSRGFEWQTHPSNQPQHF. The full variable domain, its missing parts supplied by reference TRBV15 and TRBJ1-5, is DAMVIQNPRYQVTQFGKPVTLSCSQTLNHNVMYWYQQKSSQAPKLLFHYYDKDFNNEADTPDNFQSRRPNTSFCFLDIRSPGLGDTAMYLCATSRGFEWQTHPSNQPQHFGDGTRLSIL.

The chain carries TRBV4-1 and TRBJ2-1, with 10 bases identical to TRBD2. The V gene's germline CDR1 is MGHRA and CDR2 YSYEKL. The CDR3 is 14 amino acids. V lost 7 bases to trimming and J lost 7 bases; unmatched junction nucleotides: 7. The CDR3 bases are TGCGCCAGCACGCGAGAACTAGCGGGAAATGAGCAGTTCTTC. This codes for CASTRELAGNEQFF.

The chain is built from TRBV6-5 and TRBJ2-2; unclear D gene. The CDR3 is made up of 13 amino acids. V gave up 5 bases and J gave up 6 bases, with 10 bases separating them. Germline assignment: CDR1 MNHEY and CDR2 SVGAGI. The CDR3 nucleotides are TGTGCCAGCAGTCAGCACGCGGCCGGGGAGCTGTTTTTT. Its translation is CASSQHAAGELFF.

This rearrangement joins TRBV6-5 to TRBJ2-1; D possibly corresponds to TRBD2 (6 bases). Trimming took 4 bases from V and 6 from J, leaving 10 bases between them. This CDR3 comprises 13 residues. The germline CDR1 and CDR2 sequences are MNHEY and SVGAGI. The DNA of the CDR3 is TGTGCCAGCAGTTTGGGACTTACCAATGAGCAGTTCTTC. Translated: CASSLGLTNEQFF.

The count of this clone is one. The CDR3 coding sequence is TGTGCCAGCTCACCCGAGACAGGGGCCGTGGCCTTCTATGGCTACACCTTC. Translation gives CASSPETGAVAFYGYTF. V usage is TRBV18 and J usage is TRBJ1-2, with 8 bases fitting TRBD1. Trimming cost V 3 bases and J 4 bases; bases outside gene matches: 13. The V gene's germline CDR1 is KGHSH and CDR2 LQKENI. The CDR3 length is 17 residues.

This clone was observed once. V gene TRBV10-3 combines with J gene TRBJ1-3, with D perhaps matching TRBD1 (6 bases). CDR3 size: 17 residues. V was clipped by 6 bases and J by 0 bases, with 18 bases between them. The germline V gene encodes CDR1 ENHRY and CDR2 SYGVKD. The CDR3 bases are TGTGCCATCAGCGCTTCACTTCAGGGGAGCTCTGGAAACACCATATATTTT. Translating gives CAISASLQGSSGNTIYF.

J is TRBJ2-2 and V is TRBV6-1; D is unclear. This CDR3 has 17 residues. The V gene's germline CDR1 is MNHNS and CDR2 SASEGT. V lost 3 bases and J lost 0, with 14 bases in between. The CDR3 loop reads CASSDQKDASNTGELFF. The CDR3 nucleotides are TGTGCCAGCAGTGACCAGAAGGACGCGTCGAACACCGGGGAGCTGTTTTTT.

The J gene is TRBJ1-2, the V gene TRBV10-2; D call uncertain. Per the germline V gene, CDR1 is WSHSY and CDR2 is SAAADI. The germline V and J ends were trimmed by 0 bases and 0 bases, with 8 bases remaining between them. This CDR3 has 15 residues. The CDR3 here is CASSESRLANYGYTF. The CDR3 bases are TGCGCCAGCAGTGAGTCACGGTTAGCTAACTATGGCTACACCTTC.

J is TRBJ2-2 and V is TRBV3-1 (or the pseudogene TRBV3-2); D gene unclear. With 7 bases removed from V and 7 bases from J, the gap between germline ends came to 7 bases. This CDR3 comprises 11 residues. CDR1 LGHDT and CDR2 YNNKEL come from the germline V gene (reference sequence). CDR3: CASTTNGELFF. The CDR3 DNA follows: TGTGCCAGCACGACCAACGGGGAGCTGTTTTTT.

The chain has TRBV6-5 and TRBJ2-7, with TRBD2 matching over 7 bases. This CDR3 contains 15 residues. The V segment lost 8 bases and the J segment 0 bases; nucleotides outside the gene matches: 10. In germline, CDR1 is MNHEY, CDR2 SVGAGI. CDR3 coding DNA: TGTGCCAGCCTTGGGTGGGAGGGCCCCTCCTACGAGCAGTACTTC. The encoded protein is CASLGWEGPSYEQYF.

This chain joins TRBV9 and TRBJ2-3; D is unresolved. The CDR3 sequence is 12 residues long. V lost 4 bases to trimming and J lost 2 bases, with 5 bases between them. Germline-derived CDR1 and CDR2 are SGDLS and YYNGEE. CDR3 in amino acids: CASSPNTDTQYF. In DNA form, the CDR3 reads TGTGCCAGCAGCCCTAACACAGATACGCAGTATTTT.